The next 5 T cell receptor beta chains were all read from a single sample in a study of metastatic and nonmetastatic thyroid tumors. None of the patients had undergone any treatment ahead of thyroid surgery. TCRdb recomputed clones from the PCR reads via MiXCR. The profile shows more than 85,000 clones, roughly 8.6% of them singletons. The sequencing input was blood. These receptors came from a female donor with papillary thyroid cancer or a benign thyroid nodule (not recorded which). Some clones in this sample may be carry-over from other donors' samples.

This clone was counted ten times or more. This CDR3 reads CAISTQGNYGYTF. Written as DNA, the CDR3 is TGTGCCATCAGTACTCAGGGCAACTATGGCTACACCTTC. The chain couples TRBV10-3 to TRBJ1-2; possible D gene TRBD1, 5 bases. The germline gives CDR1 ENHRY, CDR2 SYGVKD. The CDR3 extends over 13 amino acids. V lost 5 bases and J 2 bases, leaving 9 bases between the germline ends.

This clone was seen a few times. V usage is TRBV2 and J usage is TRBJ2-3; 9 bases agree with TRBD1. Losses at the gene ends were 11 bases for V and 5 bases for J; bases not matched to a gene: 11. The CDR3 length is 14 residues. Germline assignment: CDR1 SNHLY and CDR2 FYNNEI. The CDR3, as DNA: TGTGCCGCCAACGGAGGGACAGGGAAAGATACGCAGTATTTT. Its translation is CAANGGTGKDTQYF.

This clone has a count of ten or more. The CDR3 here is CATSRDSYSGNTIYF. CDR3 DNA sequence: TGTGCCACCAGCAGAGATAGCTACTCTGGAAACACCATATATTTT. The rearrangement uses TRBV15 and TRBJ1-3; D is unclear. Germline loops: CDR1 LNHNV, CDR2 YYDKDF (reference sequence). With 0 bases removed from V and 0 bases from J, the gap between germline ends came to 6 bases. The CDR3 runs to 15 residues.

The chain is built from TRBV10-3 and TRBJ2-5, with 10 nucleotides matching TRBD2. The CDR3 has 15 amino acids. Trimming at V came to 3 bases and at J to 4 bases, leaving 5 bases not matched to a gene. Germline lookup yields CDR1 ENHRY and CDR2 SYGVKD. The DNA for the CDR3 is TGTGCCATCAGTGACAGCGGGGGGGCGGGAGAGACCCAGTACTTC. Its translation is CAISDSGGAGETQYF.

This chain uses TRBV20-1 with TRBJ2-7; 7 nucleotides agree with TRBD2. Germline lookup yields CDR1 DFQATT and CDR2 SNEGSKA (reference sequence). With V trimmed by 5 bases and J by 2 bases, 9 bases remained unmatched. The CDR3 runs 14 residues. The CDR3: CSAYKKGGTYEQYF. CDR3 DNA: TGCAGTGCTTACAAAAAGGGAGGGACCTACGAGCAGTACTTC.